The 18 T cell receptor beta chains in this list originate from one sample, sequenced in a study of response to subunit inactivated influenza vaccine. TCRdb re-called the RT-PCR reads through MiXCR, storing one row per CDR3 protein. The sample shows under 800,000 distinct CDR3 sequences, approximately 15% of them seen only once. Specimen: PBMCs from blood, collected 14 to 15 days before vaccination. These receptors were obtained from a man aged 50 to 60 who received an inactivated influenza vaccine.

The rearrangement uses TRBV7-2 and TRBJ1-3; 10 bases match TRBD1. Germline loops: CDR1 SGHTA, CDR2 FQGNSA. V lost 1 base to trimming and J lost 3 bases; unmatched junction nucleotides: 6. The CDR3 sequence is 17 residues long. This CDR3 reads CASSLVGTGALGNTIYF. The CDR3 DNA follows: TGTGCCAGCAGCTTAGTTGGGACAGGGGCTCTTGGAAACACCATATATTTT.

V usage is TRBV4-2 and J usage is TRBJ2-7, with TRBD2 matching 12 bases. Germline CDR1 LGHNA, CDR2 YNFKEQ. Trimming took 0 bases from V and 7 from J; bases not matched to a gene: 7. The CDR3 totals 16 residues. For the CDR3, the DNA is TGTGCCAGCAGCCAAGACCTAGCGGGGGGGCCGTGGGAGCAGTACTTC. Its translation is CASSQDLAGGPWEQYF.

This clonotype was seen only a few times. The genes are TRBV7-6 and TRBJ2-7; 8 bases line up with TRBD2. CDR1 is SGHVS, CDR2 FNYEAQ, per germline. J lost 5 bases, V lost 3 bases, and 6 bases had no gene match. This CDR3 has 14 amino acids. CDR3 loop: CASSLLAGQDEQYF. CDR3 sequence (DNA): TGTGCCAGCAGCTTGTTAGCGGGGCAGGACGAGCAGTACTTC.

V is TRBV28 and J is TRBJ2-2, with D unclear. The CDR3 spans 15 residues. CDR1 and CDR2 (germline): MDHEN, SYDVKM. Between the trimmed V and J ends, which lost 4 bases and 9 bases, there was a span of 18 bases. The CDR3 region is CASSSPSSTARELFF. The CDR3 DNA reads as TGTGCCAGCAGTTCCCCCTCTTCAACCGCCAGGGAGCTGTTTTTT. Full variable domain (outside the CDR3, taken from reference TRBV28 and TRBJ2-2): DVKVTQSSRYLVKRTGEKVFLECVQDMDHENMFWYRQDPGLGLRLIYFSYDVKMKEKGDIPEGYSVSREKKERFSLILESASTNQTSMYLCASSSPSSTARELFFGEGSRLTVL.

This clonotype appeared many times. The chain carries TRBV27 and TRBJ2-7, with 10 bases that match TRBD2. There are 17 residues in the CDR3. Germline CDR1 is MNHEY and CDR2 is SMNVEV (reference sequence). The V and J ends lost 2 bases and 1 base, in that order; junction bases with no gene match: 8. Here the CDR3 DNA reads TGTGCCAGCAGTTTAGTAGTGGGGACTAGCGAGTCCTACGAGCAGTACTTC. It specifies CASSLVVGTSESYEQYF.

This clonotype showed up just a few times. This rearrangement joins TRBV30 to TRBJ2-3; 8 bases fit TRBD1. Germline CDR1 and CDR2: GTSNPN and SVGIG (reference sequence). The junction had 6 bases not matched to a gene; V was cut back by 0 bases and J by 4 bases. The CDR3 is made up of 15 amino acids. The CDR3 loop is CAWSVTGGDADTQYF. DNA for the CDR3: TGTGCCTGGAGTGTTACAGGGGGTGATGCAGATACGCAGTATTTT.

This clonotype was recorded at least ten times. V gene TRBV7-2 combines with J gene TRBJ1-2; no clear D. Germline V gene lookup returns CDR1 SGHTA and CDR2 FQGNSA. The CDR3 length is 12 residues. The V end was cut by 5 bases, the J end by 5 bases, with 9 bases between. The CDR3 region has the DNA TGTGCCAGCAGCCTAAGGTTGTATGGCTACACCTTC. Its protein is CASSLRLYGYTF.

This chain joins TRBV2 and TRBJ2-3; D is ambiguous. CDR1 and CDR2 from the germline V gene are SNHLY and FYNNEI. Trimming pared 5 bases from V and 6 bases from J, leaving 12 bases between. CDR3 length: 13 amino acids. CDR3 loop: CASSRVSSDTQYF. Written as DNA, the CDR3 is TGTGCCAGCAGTAGGGTCTCCTCGGATACGCAGTATTTT. The whole variable domain, filled in from reference TRBV2 and TRBJ2-3, reads EPEVTQTPSHQVTQMGQEVILRCVPISNHLYFYWYRQILGQKVEFLVSFYNNEISEKSEIFDDQFSVERPDGSNFTLKIRSTKLEDSAMYFCASSRVSSDTQYFGPGTRLTVL.

This clonotype was seen only a few times. The gene calls are TRBV5-1 and TRBJ2-1; D unresolved. Per germline, CDR1 SGHRS and CDR2 YFSETQ. The CDR3 runs 14 residues. V was shortened by 1 base and J by 8 bases, with 13 bases between the two germline ends. In DNA, the CDR3 is TGCGCCAGCAGCTTGTCCTGGTTTAGGCATGAGCAGTTCTTC. Translated: CASSLSWFRHEQFF.

This clonotype occurred a few times. The chain employs TRBV18 and TRBJ2-1; D unresolved. The V gene's germline CDR1 is KGHSH and CDR2 LQKENI. Trimming took off 3 bases at V and 6 bases at J, with 9 bases between the two ends. The CDR3 totals 13 residues. CDR3 DNA: TGTGCCAGCTCACCCAGACACCTCAATGAGCAGTTCTTC. Translating gives CASSPRHLNEQFF.

The chain uses TRBV7-2 and TRBJ2-1; 8 nucleotides agree with TRBD2. In germline, CDR1 is SGHTA, CDR2 FQGNSA. The CDR3 has 15 amino acids. V dropped 2 bases and J dropped 6; count of bases not matched to a gene: 6. The CDR3 DNA reads TGTGCCAGCAGCTTATTAGTGGGACTAGTCAATGAGCAGTTCTTC. Protein: CASSLLVGLVNEQFF.

This clonotype turned up a few times. Here the CDR3 reads CASSAGQPFSGANVLTF. The CDR3 nucleotides read TGTGCCAGCAGTGCCGGGCAGCCTTTCTCTGGGGCCAACGTCCTGACTTTC. The chain employs TRBV6-2 or TRBV6-3 and TRBJ2-6; D not resolved. The CDR3 sequence is 17 residues long. Trimming shortened V by 5 bases and J by 0 bases, and 14 bases separated the two germline ends. Germline CDR1 and CDR2: MNHEY and SVGEGT.

The J gene is TRBJ2-1, the V gene TRBV29-1; 9 nucleotides align to TRBD2. CDR1 is SQVTM and CDR2 is ANQGSEA in the germline V gene. The CDR3 loop spans 14 amino acids. Trimming cost V 4 bases and J 0 bases; bases outside gene matches: 1. DNA for the CDR3: TGCAGCGTTGTTAGCGGGAGCTCCTACAATGAGCAGTTCTTC. Encoded protein: CSVVSGSSYNEQFF.

Comment on this clonotype: Compared with germline, one end of the junction differs, possibly owing to a read error. The chain combines TRBV20-1 with TRBJ1-2, with D possibly TRBD1 on 5 matching bases. This CDR3 is built from 15 residues. Germline CDR1 and CDR2: DFQATT and SNEGSKA (reference sequence). In DNA, the CDR3 is TGCAGTGCTGGAGATCGGATGGGGGAGGGGTATGGCTACACCTTC. This encodes CSAGDRMGEGYGYTF.

In its sample, this clonotype was seen many times. This chain uses TRBV29-1 with TRBJ2-1, with 11 nucleotides matching TRBD2. V trimming: 7 bases; J trimming: 9 bases; junction bases outside the gene matches: 11. This CDR3 comprises 14 residues. Germline V CDR1 and CDR2: SQVTM, ANQGSEA. CDR3 residues: CSARLAGGYGEQFF. CDR3 in DNA: TGCAGCGCCCGCCTAGCGGGGGGATATGGTGAGCAGTTCTTC.

This clonotype was seen a few times. This rearrangement joins TRBV16 to TRBJ2-7, with D unresolved. V lost 3 bases and J 5 bases, leaving 17 bases between the germline ends. The length of the CDR3 is 15 residues. Germline CDR1 is KGHSY and CDR2 is FQNENV. The DNA for the CDR3 is TGTGCCAGCAGCCACCGGACGGGTTCCAGGCACGAGCAGTACTTC. It translates to CASSHRTGSRHEQYF.

This clonotype appeared a few times. This chain uses TRBV12-3 or TRBV12-4 with TRBJ2-7; TRBD2 agrees at 7 bases. The CDR3 extends over 11 amino acids. V trimming: 3 bases; J trimming: 9 bases; junction bases outside the gene matches: 2. CDR3 region: CASSLGGRQYF. DNA of the CDR3: TGTGCCAGCAGTTTGGGGGGGAGGCAGTACTTC.

The chain combines TRBV27 with TRBJ2-2, with 7 bases fitting TRBD1. Trimming cost V 0 bases and J 0 bases; bases outside gene matches: 4. Germline lookup yields CDR1 MNHEY and CDR2 SMNVEV (reference sequence). The CDR3 spans 17 residues. The CDR3 nucleotides read TGTGCCAGCAGTTTATCGCCGGGGACAGCGAACACCGGGGAGCTGTTTTTT. Translation gives CASSLSPGTANTGELFF.